These T cell receptor beta chains were read from a single sample in a study of blood T cell repertoires in COVID-19. Measured with immunoSEQ multiplex PCR; TCRdb has only the in-frame clones, and not every one. This table holds a few hundred thousand clones, about 83% found once. The sequenced material came from peripheral blood. All receptors derive from a man aged 30 to 39 who had recovered from COVID-19. The CDR3 runs from the conserved cysteine through the conserved F or W. A D gene is named only where the DNA matches it firmly. A row's size may be missing; if present it is once, few, many or a size class.

d_call clone_size j_call v_call cdr3_aa cdr3_nt
NA few TRBJ1-1 TRBV5-6 CASSSVNTEAFF TGTGCCAGCAGCTCAGTTAACACTGAAGCTTTCTTT
NA NA TRBJ2-2 TRBV2 CASSDLLGGELFF TGTGCCAGCAGTGACCTCCTAGGCGGGGAGCTGTTTTTT
NA NA TRBJ1-3 TRBV11-2 CASSPETGGSGNTIYF TGTGCCAGCAGCCCTGAGACGGGTGGCTCTGGAAACACCATATATTTT
TRBD1 NA TRBJ2-2 TRBV5-1 CASSFSGQGIPGELFF TGCGCCAGCAGCTTCAGCGGACAGGGTATTCCCGGGGAGCTGTTTTTT
TRBD2 NA TRBJ2-1 TRBV10-1 CASSSGGPNEQFF TGCGCCAGCTCTAGCGGGGGACCAAATGAGCAGTTCTTC
TRBD1 NA TRBJ2-3 TRBV28 CASSLYQGVGDTQYF TGTGCCAGCAGTTTATATCAGGGGGTAGGAGATACGCAGTATTTT
NA NA TRBJ1-1 TRBV10-1 CASKPPDKRGRRDMNTEAFF TGCGCCAGCAAGCCGCCCGACAAAAGAGGACGCAGGGATATGAACACTGAAGCTTTCTTT
TRBD1 NA TRBJ2-7 TRBV6-5 CASSFLGQTSYEQYF TGTGCCAGCAGTTTCCTGGGACAGACCTCCTACGAGCAGTACTTC
TRBD2 NA TRBJ2-5 TRBV2 CASSEDKRGGQETQYF TGTGCCAGCAGTGAAGACAAGCGGGGGGGCCAAGAGACCCAGTACTTC
TRBD1 once TRBJ1-2 TRBV5-6 CASSLGRQGARYYTF TGTGCCAGCAGCTTGGGGCGCCAGGGGGCGCGGTACTACACCTTC
NA once TRBJ1-4 TRBV18 CASSPSGGNEKLFF TGTGCCAGCTCACCGTCCGGGGGGAATGAAAAACTGTTTTTT
NA many TRBJ2-1 TRBV5-6 CASSLVSGLQEQFF TGTGCCAGCAGCTTGGTCAGTGGACTACAGGAGCAGTTCTTC
NA few TRBJ2-3 TRBV6-2/TRBV6-3 CASSPPRATDTQYF TGTGCCAGCAGTCCGCCCCGAGCAACAGATACGCAGTATTTT
TRBD2 NA TRBJ2-1 TRBV5-1 CASSSSGTSLYNEQFF TGCGCCAGCAGCTCCTCCGGGACTAGCCTCTACAATGAGCAGTTCTTC
TRBD1 once TRBJ1-2 TRBV6-5 CASMADRVGYTF TGTGCCAGTATGGCTGACAGGGTCGGCTACACCTTC
TRBD1 NA TRBJ2-2 TRBV2 CASLQGARGTGELFF TGTGCCAGCCTACAGGGGGCGCGAGGCACCGGGGAGCTGTTTTTT
TRBD1 NA TRBJ1-5 TRBV19 CASSMTGARRNQPQHF TGTGCCAGTAGTATGACAGGGGCGCGGCGGAATCAGCCCCAGCATTTT
NA NA TRBJ1-4 TRBV28 CASREGRENEKLFF TGTGCCAGCCGGGAGGGGAGGGAAAATGAAAAACTGTTTTTT
TRBD2 once TRBJ2-3 TRBV6-2/TRBV6-3 CASSWRTSGVRSTDTQYF TGTGCCAGCAGTTGGCGGACTAGCGGGGTGAGGAGCACAGATACGCAGTATTTT
NA few TRBJ1-4 TRBV4-1 CASSPPRGRFGEKLFF TGCGCCAGCAGCCCCCCCAGAGGGCGATTTGGTGAAAAACTGTTTTTT
TRBD1 NA TRBJ1-2 TRBV7-9 CASSLETGHGYTF TGTGCCAGCAGCTTAGAGACAGGGCATGGCTACACCTTC
TRBD1 NA TRBJ2-2 TRBV18 CASSPQRQGNTGELFF TGTGCCAGCTCACCACAGAGACAGGGGAACACCGGGGAGCTGTTTTTT
NA NA TRBJ2-2 TRBV5-1 CASSLNGYTGELFF TGCGCCAGCAGCTTGAACGGGTACACCGGGGAGCTGTTTTTT
NA NA TRBJ1-4 TRBV7-2 CASSSAFATNEKLFF TGTGCCAGCAGCTCAGCCTTTGCAACTAATGAAAAACTGTTTTTT
NA once TRBJ2-1 TRBV6-1 CASSESAVREQFF TGTGCCAGCAGTGAATCTGCGGTCCGTGAGCAGTTCTTC
NA NA TRBJ2-7 TRBV7-9 CASSFGGAPYNEQYF TGTGCCAGCAGCTTCGGAGGGGCCCCATACAACGAGCAGTACTTC
TRBD1 NA TRBJ1-4 TRBV4-1 CASSQAGGGREKLFF TGCGCCAGCAGCCAAGCTGGAGGGGGCCGTGAAAAACTGTTTTTT
TRBD1 NA TRBJ1-1 TRBV7-9 CASRPTGGQHTEAFF TGTGCCAGCAGGCCGACAGGGGGGCAGCACACTGAAGCTTTCTTT
NA NA TRBJ2-2 TRBV18 CASSNAGGDTGELFF TGTGCCAGCTCCAACGCCGGGGGAGACACCGGGGAGCTGTTTTTT
NA NA TRBJ1-5 TRBV7-2 CASSLAVVQPQHF TGTGCCAGCAGCTTAGCTGTCGTTCAGCCCCAGCATTTT
NA NA TRBJ2-2 TRBV4-1 CASSPPSGQGTPLAGELFF TGCGCCAGCAGCCCCCCCTCCGGGCAGGGGACCCCATTGGCCGGGGAGCTGTTTTTT
NA NA TRBJ1-1 TRBV5-1 CASSFGAGGPEAFF TGCGCCAGCAGCTTTGGTGCGGGGGGGCCTGAGGCTTTCTTT
TRBD1 NA TRBJ1-2 TRBV5-1 CASNPGQGANYGYTF TGCGCCAGCAATCCGGGACAGGGGGCTAACTATGGCTACACCTTC
TRBD2 NA TRBJ2-7 TRBV15 CATSREASSYEQYF TGTGCCACCAGCCGGGAGGCATCGTCCTACGAGCAGTACTTC
NA NA TRBJ2-5 TRBV5-1 CASSLGLSRVTGVETQYF TGCGCCAGCAGCTTGGGTCTTTCTCGAGTAACGGGGGTAGAGACCCAGTACTTC